What follows describes a single T cell receptor beta chain. This clonotype was seen at least ten times. Its binding antigen is unknown. One base away there is no much larger clone; base qualities are not given. This entry comes from a study of response to subunit inactivated influenza vaccine (dated by TCRdb to about 2018). In the study overall: Deep quantitative profiling of the T cell receptor repertoire was used in the study to follow responses to a trivalent subunit inactivated influenza vaccine. The study at large found these results: The authors suggested that each seasonal influenza vaccination may recruit only a limited number of new T cells.

Per the germline V gene (reference sequence), LNHNV is the CDR1 and YYDKDF is the CDR2. Including cysteine and phenylalanine, the CDR3 has 12 amino acids. Here the CDR3 DNA is all that survives: 36 bases in frame from base 1. V is pared back by 5 bases and J by 6 bases, with 8 bases lying between the germline termini. Library generation was performed with RT-PCR. The listed sequencing device is Illumina HiSeq 2500. TCRdb trimmed the raw reads at Q25, called clones with MiXCR and kept productive beta chains. Each record represents a unique CDR3 protein, reported with the most common genes and DNA among its rows. The sample yields just over 300,000 distinct CDR3 sequences; less than 25% were counted once. Roughly 10% of the sample goes to the ten largest clones.

The sample was PBMCs from blood, taken less than 22 months after vaccination. The chain joins TRBV15 to TRBJ1-5, with an unclear D gene assignment. This clonotype was obtained from a man in his fifties or sixties who received an inactivated influenza vaccine. Donor details come from another sample of the same person, matched by shared clones. The CDR3 corresponds to CATSGPGQPQHF. The sequenced DNA is TGTGCCACCAGCGGCCCTGGTCAGCCCCAGCATTTT.